The next 20 T cell receptor beta chains were all read from a single sample in a study of T cells after yellow fever vaccination (dated by TCRdb to about 2019). The library was produced with 5' RACE. Sequencing used an Illumina HiSeq 2500. Using fastp at Q25 and MiXCR, TCRdb reprocessed the public reads and kept productive beta chains. Rows merge per CDR3 protein into single entries with the most common DNA and genes. In this sample the table shows 500,000 to 650,000 distinct CDR3 sequences, around an eighth of which occur a single time. The ten largest make up more than 13% of the sample. Sample treatment or condition, as interpreted from the label and publication: live attenuated yellow fever vaccine strain. The sample here was PBMCs, taken on the day of the yellow fever booster vaccination. The source is a young man who received the YFV17D yellow fever vaccine.

The rearrangement links TRBV20-1 to TRBJ2-3, with D hard to call. CDR3 length: 14 residues. V lost 6 bases and J lost 0, with 13 bases in between. Germline CDR1 reads DFQATT; CDR2 reads SNEGSKA (reference sequence). The CDR3 DNA is TGCAGTGCCACTGGTCACTCTAGCACAGATACGCAGTATTTT. Translated: CSATGHSSTDTQYF.

The chain links TRBV2 to TRBJ2-5, with 7 bases identical to TRBD2. Losses at the gene ends were 7 bases for V and 5 bases for J; bases not matched to a gene: 7. The length of the CDR3 is 13 residues. The germline V gene encodes CDR1 SNHLY and CDR2 FYNNEI. The CDR3 bases are TGTGCCAGCATCAGGCGGGAGATCGAGACCCAGTACTTC. Protein: CASIRREIETQYF.

V gene TRBV4-3 combines with J gene TRBJ2-1; 8 bases line up with TRBD1. J gave up 2 bases and V 4 bases, and 4 bases lay outside the gene matches. Germline V gene sequence: CDR1 LGHNA, CDR2 YSLEER. The CDR3 spans 15 residues. In nucleotides, the CDR3 is TGCGCCAGCAGCCGACAGGGGACAACCTACAATGAGCAGTTCTTC. Residues: CASSRQGTTYNEQFF.

The rearrangement links TRBV29-1 to TRBJ2-3; possibly TRBD2 for D (6 bases). Germline V CDR1 and CDR2: SQVTM, ANQGSEA. V lost 5 bases and J lost 5, with 17 bases in between. CDR3 length: 14 amino acids. For the CDR3, the DNA is TGCAGCGTTTCCGTGGGGGGAGTTGGAGATACGCAGTATTTT. Translating it yields CSVSVGGVGDTQYF.

This clonotype was detected many times. The chain recombines TRBV12-3 or TRBV12-4 with TRBJ2-7; TRBD2 might be the D (5 bases). CDR3 length equals 14 residues. The V end was cut by 1 base, the J end by 1 base, with 8 bases between. The CDR3 DNA reads as TGTGCCAGCAGTTTAGAGGAGGTTTCCTACGAGCAGTACTTC. It codes for CASSLEEVSYEQYF.

This sequence joins TRBV10-3 and TRBJ2-1, with D tentatively TRBD2 (6 bases). Germline CDR1 reads ENHRY; CDR2 reads SYGVKD. The V and J ends lost 10 bases and 6 bases respectively, with 19 bases between them. The CDR3 sequence is 14 residues long. The CDR3 DNA is TGTGCCACCCGGTGGGGGGAATTGAGCAATGAGCAGTTCTTC. Translation: CATRWGELSNEQFF.

The V and J genes are TRBV20-1 and TRBJ2-6; TRBD2 aligns across 7 bases. V shed 1 base and J 2 bases; nucleotides not matched to a gene: 5. The length of the CDR3 is 16 residues. CDR1 is DFQATT and CDR2 is SNEGSKA in the germline V gene (reference sequence). DNA of the CDR3: TGCAGTGCTAGAGGAGGCCGGGGGGCTGGGGCCAACGTCCTGACTTTC. Its translation is CSARGGRGAGANVLTF.

This chain uses TRBV7-9 with TRBJ1-2; 10 nucleotides align to TRBD1. There are 14 residues in the CDR3. The ends lost 8 bases at V and 5 bases at J; junction bases unmatched: 8. Germline-derived CDR1 and CDR2 are SEHNR and FQNEAQ (reference sequence). This chain's CDR3 is CASERQGAGYGYTF. In DNA form, the CDR3 reads TGTGCCAGCGAAAGACAGGGGGCAGGGTATGGCTACACCTTC.

V usage is TRBV7-2 and J usage is TRBJ2-1, with D possibly matching TRBD2 (5 bases). In germline, CDR1 is SGHTA, CDR2 FQGNSA. Trimming stripped 1 base from V and 2 bases from J, with 9 bases between. CDR3 size: 15 residues. CDR3 in DNA: TGTGCCAGCAGCTTAGTGGCTAGCCCCTACAATGAGCAGTTCTTC. Amino acid sequence: CASSLVASPYNEQFF.

The chain couples TRBV10-3 to TRBJ2-7; 11 positions agree with TRBD2. The CDR3 covers 14 residues. In germline, CDR1 is ENHRY, CDR2 SYGVKD. The junction had 1 base not matched to a gene; V was cut back by 5 bases and J by 1 base. The DNA for the CDR3 is TGTGCCATCAGTCGACTAGCGGGGTCCTACGAGCAGTACTTC. Translating it yields CAISRLAGSYEQYF.

This clonotype was found a few times. The CDR3 sequence: CASSLGVYEQFF. In DNA form, the CDR3 reads TGTGCCAGCAGTTTAGGGGTCTATGAGCAGTTCTTC. The chain combines TRBV12-3 or TRBV12-4 with TRBJ2-1; D is uncertain. With 1 base removed from V and 8 bases from J, the gap between germline ends came to 6 bases. This CDR3 is 12 amino acids long.

This chain links TRBV5-1 with TRBJ2-1; D gene ambiguous. Germline CDR1 is SGHRS and CDR2 is YFSETQ. This CDR3 has 13 residues. V lost 0 bases and J lost 9, with 10 bases in between. The CDR3 here is CASSLVLRTEQFF. In nucleotides, the CDR3 is TGCGCCAGCAGCTTGGTTTTGCGGACTGAGCAGTTCTTC.

V is TRBV5-1 and J is TRBJ2-1, with D maybe TRBD2 (6 bases). V was clipped by 5 bases and J by 4 bases, with 16 bases between them. The CDR3 is made up of 15 amino acids. CDR1 and CDR2 (germline): SGHRS, YFSETQ. This CDR3 is CASRISAGQYNEQFF. CDR3 in DNA: TGCGCCAGCAGAATCTCAGCGGGCCAGTACAATGAGCAGTTCTTC.

This clonotype was seen only a few times. This chain links TRBV24-1 with TRBJ2-1; the match to TRBD2 covers 7 bases. The V gene's germline CDR1 is KGHDR and CDR2 SFDVKD. The CDR3 extends over 14 amino acids. The V gene end was trimmed by 6 bases and the J gene end by 6 bases; junction bases not matched to a gene: 7. CDR3 in amino acids: CATSRSGTLNEQFF. The CDR3 bases are TGTGCCACCAGTCGAAGCGGGACGCTCAATGAGCAGTTCTTC.

This clonotype appeared a few times. This chain uses TRBV15 with TRBJ2-7, with a weak D call TRBD2 (6 bases). Germline values: CDR1 LNHNV, CDR2 YYDKDF (reference sequence). V lost 0 bases and J lost 7, with 13 bases in between. The CDR3 loop spans 14 amino acids. Written as DNA, the CDR3 is TGTGCCACCAGCAGAGATCTTGGGACTCCGGAGCAGTACTTC. Its protein is CATSRDLGTPEQYF.

This clonotype was recorded many times. The V and J genes are TRBV20-1 and TRBJ2-7; unclear D gene. Trimming left V 6 bases short and J 1 base short, with 13 bases between. The CDR3 runs 13 residues. The V gene's germline CDR1 is DFQATT and CDR2 SNEGSKA (reference sequence). CDR3: CSACGVGSYEQYF. The CDR3 nucleotides are TGCAGTGCGTGTGGGGTAGGATCCTACGAGCAGTACTTC.

The chain employs TRBV12-3 or TRBV12-4 and TRBJ2-2; 8 nucleotides align to TRBD1. V lost 7 bases and J lost 0; bases outside the gene matches: 4. This CDR3 comprises 15 residues. The DNA for the CDR3 is TGTGCCAGCACTGTACAGGGGGCGAACACCGGGGAGCTGTTTTTT. It yields the protein CASTVQGANTGELFF.

This clonotype was seen only a few times. The chain links TRBV6-5 to TRBJ1-4; the match to TRBD1 covers 11 bases. Unmatched junction bases numbered 7, after V lost 2 bases and J lost 8 bases. The CDR3 has 16 amino acids. Germline CDR1 MNHEY, CDR2 SVGAGI. The CDR3 spells CASSYDWTGGQEKLFF. The CDR3 DNA is TGTGCCAGCAGTTACGACTGGACAGGGGGCCAAGAAAAACTGTTTTTT.

CDR3 sequence (DNA): TGTGCCAGCAGTTACTCGTACGAGAGCAACTACGAGCAGTACTTC. Protein sequence: CASSYSYESNYEQYF. The chain recombines TRBV6-5 with TRBJ2-7; unclear D gene. The germline CDR1 and CDR2 sequences are MNHEY and SVGAGI. Trimming took off 0 bases at V and 3 bases at J, with 12 bases between the two ends. This CDR3 is built from 15 residues.

V and J are TRBV5-5 and TRBJ2-3; D is unclear. The CDR3 runs 16 residues. From germline, CDR1 is SGHKS and CDR2 YYEKEE (reference sequence). With 0 bases removed from V and 0 bases from J, the gap between germline ends came to 11 bases. This CDR3 reads CASSLGSRISTDTQYF. In DNA form, the CDR3 reads TGTGCCAGCAGCTTGGGAAGTCGGATCAGCACAGATACGCAGTATTTT. Drawing the rest from reference TRBV5-5 and TRBJ2-3, the complete variable domain is DAGVTQSPTHLIKTRGQQVTLRCSPISGHKSVSWYQQVLGQGPQFIFQYYEKEERGRGNFPDRFSARQFPNYSSELNVNALLLGDSALYLCASSLGSRISTDTQYFGPGTRLTVL.